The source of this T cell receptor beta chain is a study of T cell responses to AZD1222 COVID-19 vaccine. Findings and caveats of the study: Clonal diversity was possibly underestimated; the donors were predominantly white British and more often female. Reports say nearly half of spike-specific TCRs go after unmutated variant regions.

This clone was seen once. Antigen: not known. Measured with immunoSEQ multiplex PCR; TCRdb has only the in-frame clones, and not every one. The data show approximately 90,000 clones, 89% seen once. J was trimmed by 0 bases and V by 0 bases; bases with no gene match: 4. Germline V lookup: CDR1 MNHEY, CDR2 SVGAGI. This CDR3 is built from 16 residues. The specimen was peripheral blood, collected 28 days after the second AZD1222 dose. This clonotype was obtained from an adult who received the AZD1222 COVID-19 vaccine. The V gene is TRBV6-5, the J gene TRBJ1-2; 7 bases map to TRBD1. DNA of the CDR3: TGTGCCAGCAGTTACTCGGGGACAGCCACTAACTATGGCTACACCTTC. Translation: CASSYSGTATNYGYTF.